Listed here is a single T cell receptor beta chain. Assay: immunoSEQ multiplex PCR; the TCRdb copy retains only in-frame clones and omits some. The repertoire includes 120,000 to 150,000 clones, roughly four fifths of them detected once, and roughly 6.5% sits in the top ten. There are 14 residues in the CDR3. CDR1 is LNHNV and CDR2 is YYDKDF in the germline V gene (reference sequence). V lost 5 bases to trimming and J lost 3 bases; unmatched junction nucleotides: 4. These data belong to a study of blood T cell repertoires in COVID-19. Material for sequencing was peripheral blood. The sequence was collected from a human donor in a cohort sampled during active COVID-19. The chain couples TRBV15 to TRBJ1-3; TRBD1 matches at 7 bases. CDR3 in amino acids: CATSPQGGGNTIYF. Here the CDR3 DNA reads TGTGCCACCAGCCCCCAGGGGGGTGGAAACACCATATATTTT.